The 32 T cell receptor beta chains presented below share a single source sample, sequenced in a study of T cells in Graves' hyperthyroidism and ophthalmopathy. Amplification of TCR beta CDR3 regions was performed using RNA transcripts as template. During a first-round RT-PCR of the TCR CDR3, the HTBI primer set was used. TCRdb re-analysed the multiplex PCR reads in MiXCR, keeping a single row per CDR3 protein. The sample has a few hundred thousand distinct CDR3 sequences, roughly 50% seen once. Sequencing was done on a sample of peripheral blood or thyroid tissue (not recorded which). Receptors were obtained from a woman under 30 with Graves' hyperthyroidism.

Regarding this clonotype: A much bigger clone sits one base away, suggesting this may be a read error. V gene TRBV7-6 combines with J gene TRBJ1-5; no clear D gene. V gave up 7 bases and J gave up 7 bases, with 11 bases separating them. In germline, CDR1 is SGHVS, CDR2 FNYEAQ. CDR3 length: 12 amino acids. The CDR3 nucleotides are TGTGCCAGCACCTCCCCCGGACAGCCCCAGCATTTT. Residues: CASTSPGQPQHF.

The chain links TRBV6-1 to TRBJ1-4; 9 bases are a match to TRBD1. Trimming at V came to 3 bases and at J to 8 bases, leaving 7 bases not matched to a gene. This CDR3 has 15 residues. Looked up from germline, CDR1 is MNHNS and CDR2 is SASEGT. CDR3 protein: CASSDTDRGGEKLFF. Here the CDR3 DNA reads TGTGCCAGCAGTGATACGGACAGGGGTGGGGAAAAACTGTTTTTT.

DNA for the CDR3: TGCAGGGGTGGAGGGGTTAGCAATCAGCCCCAGCATTTT. Encoded protein: CRGGGVSNQPQHF. V and J are TRBV29-1 and TRBJ1-5, with D maybe TRBD1 (5 bases). The V gene's germline CDR1 is SQVTM and CDR2 ANQGSEA. The CDR3 consists of 13 residues.

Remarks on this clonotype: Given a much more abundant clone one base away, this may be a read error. This CDR3 is CATSETGEHYGYTF. The CDR3 DNA sequence: TGTGCCACCAGTGAAACGGGGGAACACTATGGCTACACCTTC. The chain has TRBV24-1 and TRBJ1-2, with D tentatively TRBD1 (5 bases). The CDR3 loop spans 14 amino acids. Germline V gene data show CDR1 as KGHDR and CDR2 as SFDVKD. V shed 4 bases and J shed 3 bases, with 11 bases lying between them.

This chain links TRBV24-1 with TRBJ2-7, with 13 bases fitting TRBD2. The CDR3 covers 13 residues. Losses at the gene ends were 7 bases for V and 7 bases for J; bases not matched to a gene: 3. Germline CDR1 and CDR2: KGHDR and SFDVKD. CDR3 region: CATRTSGGNEQYF. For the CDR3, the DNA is TGTGCCACCAGGACTAGCGGGGGGAATGAGCAGTACTTC.

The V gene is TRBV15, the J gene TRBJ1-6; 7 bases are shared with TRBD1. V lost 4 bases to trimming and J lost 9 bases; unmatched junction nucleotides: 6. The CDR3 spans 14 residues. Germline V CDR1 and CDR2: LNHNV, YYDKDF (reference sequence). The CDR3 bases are TGTGCCACCAGCATAGAGACAGGGATTTCACCCCTCCACTTT. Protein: CATSIETGISPLHF.

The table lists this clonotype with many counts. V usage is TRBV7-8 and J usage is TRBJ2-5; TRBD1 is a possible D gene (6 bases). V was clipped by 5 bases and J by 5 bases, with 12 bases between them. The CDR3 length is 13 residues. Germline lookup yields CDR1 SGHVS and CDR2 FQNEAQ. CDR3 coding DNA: TGTGCCAGCAGCGATGGGGGCGCGGAGACCCAGTACTTC. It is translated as CASSDGGAETQYF.

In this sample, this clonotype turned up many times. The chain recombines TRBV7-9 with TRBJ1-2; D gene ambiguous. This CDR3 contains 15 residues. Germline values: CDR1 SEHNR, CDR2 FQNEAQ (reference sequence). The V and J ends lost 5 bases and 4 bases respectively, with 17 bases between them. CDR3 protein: CASSLRGDGRYGYTF. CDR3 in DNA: TGTGCCAGCAGCCTACGCGGAGACGGTCGCTATGGCTACACCTTC.

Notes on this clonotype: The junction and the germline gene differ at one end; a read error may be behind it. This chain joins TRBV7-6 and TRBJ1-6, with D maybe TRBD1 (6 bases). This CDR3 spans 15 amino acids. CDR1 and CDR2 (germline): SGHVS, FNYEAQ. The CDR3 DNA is TGTGCCAGCAGCTCTTCGACAGGCTATAATCCACCCCTCCACTTT. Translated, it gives CASSSSTGYNPPLHF.

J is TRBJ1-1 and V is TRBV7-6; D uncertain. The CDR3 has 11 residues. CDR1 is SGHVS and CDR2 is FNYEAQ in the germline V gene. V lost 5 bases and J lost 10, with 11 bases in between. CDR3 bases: TGTGCCAGCAGCCAAGACGGAATAGCTTTCTTT. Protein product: CASSQDGIAFF.

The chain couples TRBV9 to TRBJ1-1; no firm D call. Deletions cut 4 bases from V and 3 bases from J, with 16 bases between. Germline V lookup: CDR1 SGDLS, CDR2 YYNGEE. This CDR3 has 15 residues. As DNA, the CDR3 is TGTGCCAGCAGCCAAGAGATCCCCGTGTACACTGAAGCTTTCTTT. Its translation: CASSQEIPVYTEAFF.

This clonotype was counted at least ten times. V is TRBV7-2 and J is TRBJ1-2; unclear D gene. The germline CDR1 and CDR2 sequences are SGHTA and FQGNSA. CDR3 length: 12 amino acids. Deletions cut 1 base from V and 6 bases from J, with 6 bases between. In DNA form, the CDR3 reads TGTGCCAGCAGCTTAGGAGCGGATGGCTACACCTTC. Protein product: CASSLGADGYTF. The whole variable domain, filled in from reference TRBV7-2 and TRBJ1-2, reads GAGVSQSPSNKVTEKGKDVELRCDPISGHTALYWYRQSLGQGLEFLIYFQGNSAPDKSGLPSDRFSAERTGGSVSTLTIQRTQQEDSAVYLCASSLGADGYTFGSGTRLTVV.

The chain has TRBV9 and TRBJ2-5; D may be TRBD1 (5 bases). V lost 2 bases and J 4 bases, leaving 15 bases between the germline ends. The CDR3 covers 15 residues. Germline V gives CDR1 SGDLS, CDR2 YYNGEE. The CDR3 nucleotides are TGTGCCAGCAGCGTCGGAGATTTAAGGGGAGAGACCCAGTACTTC. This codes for CASSVGDLRGETQYF.

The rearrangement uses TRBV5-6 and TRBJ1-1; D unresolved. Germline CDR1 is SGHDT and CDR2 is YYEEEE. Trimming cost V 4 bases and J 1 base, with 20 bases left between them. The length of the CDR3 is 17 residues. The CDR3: CASSPTQILQENTEAFF. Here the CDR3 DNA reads TGTGCCAGCAGCCCGACCCAGATCCTCCAAGAGAACACTGAAGCTTTCTTT.

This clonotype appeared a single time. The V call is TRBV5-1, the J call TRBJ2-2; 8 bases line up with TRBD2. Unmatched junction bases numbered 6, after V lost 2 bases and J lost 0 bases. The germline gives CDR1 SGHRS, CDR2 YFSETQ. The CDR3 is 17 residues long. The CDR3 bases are TGCGCCAGCAGCTTCCCGACTAGCGACTCGAACACCGGGGAGCTGTTTTTT. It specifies CASSFPTSDSNTGELFF.

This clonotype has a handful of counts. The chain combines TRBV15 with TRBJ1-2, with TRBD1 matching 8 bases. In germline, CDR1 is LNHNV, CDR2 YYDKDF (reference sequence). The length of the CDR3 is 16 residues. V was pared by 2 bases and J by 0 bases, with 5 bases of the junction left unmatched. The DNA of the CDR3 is TGTGCCACCAGCAGACCTGGACAGGGAGCTAACTATGGCTACACCTTC. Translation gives CATSRPGQGANYGYTF.

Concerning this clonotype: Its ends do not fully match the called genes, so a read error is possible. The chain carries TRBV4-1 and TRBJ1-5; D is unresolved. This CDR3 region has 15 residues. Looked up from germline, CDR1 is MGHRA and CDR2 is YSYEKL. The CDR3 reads CASSQIMAVGQPQHF. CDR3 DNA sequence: TGTGCCAGCAGCCAAATAATGGCAGTCGGGCAGCCCCAGCATTTT.

The CDR3 DNA follows: TGTGCCACCAGTGATAGGGACAGGGGATATAGCAATCAGCCCCAGCATTTT. As protein: CATSDRDRGYSNQPQHF. The J gene is TRBJ1-5, the V gene TRBV24-1; 10 bases agree with TRBD1. The CDR3 has 17 residues. V shed 3 bases and J 0 bases; nucleotides not matched to a gene: 4. From germline, CDR1 is KGHDR and CDR2 SFDVKD.

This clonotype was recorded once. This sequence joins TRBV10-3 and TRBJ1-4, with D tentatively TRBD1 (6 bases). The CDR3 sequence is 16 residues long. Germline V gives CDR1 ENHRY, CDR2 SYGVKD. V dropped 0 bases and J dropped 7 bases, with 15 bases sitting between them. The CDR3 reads CAISESGGGDTEKLFF. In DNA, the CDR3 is TGTGCCATCAGTGAGTCGGGAGGGGGTGACACTGAAAAACTGTTTTTT.

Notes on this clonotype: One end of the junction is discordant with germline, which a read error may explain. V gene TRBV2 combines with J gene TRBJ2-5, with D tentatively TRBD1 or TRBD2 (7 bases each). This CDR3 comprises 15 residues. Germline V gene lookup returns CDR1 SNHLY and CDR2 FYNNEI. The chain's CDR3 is CASREGARGGETQYF. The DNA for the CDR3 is TGTGCCAGCAGAGAAGGTGCCAGGGGGGGGGAGACCCAGTACTTC.

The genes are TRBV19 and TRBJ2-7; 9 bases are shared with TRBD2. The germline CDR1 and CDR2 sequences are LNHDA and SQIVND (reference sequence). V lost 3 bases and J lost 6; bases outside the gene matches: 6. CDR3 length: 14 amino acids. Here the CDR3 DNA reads TGTGCCAGTAGTATGGGGGGACTAGCCCTCGAGCAGTACTTC. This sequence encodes CASSMGGLALEQYF.

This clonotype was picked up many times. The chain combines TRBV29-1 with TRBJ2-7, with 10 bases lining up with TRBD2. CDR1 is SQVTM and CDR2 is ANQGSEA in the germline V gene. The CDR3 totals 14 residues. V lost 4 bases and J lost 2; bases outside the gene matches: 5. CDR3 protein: CSVGEREGPYEQYF. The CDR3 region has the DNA TGCAGCGTTGGGGAGCGGGAGGGCCCCTACGAGCAGTACTTC.

CDR3 sequence reads: CASSLRASPYQETQYF. For the CDR3, the DNA is TGTGCCAGCAGCTTAAGGGCTAGCCCTTACCAAGAGACCCAGTACTTC. This chain connects TRBV7-8 to TRBJ2-5; D perhaps matches TRBD2 (5 bases). V gave up 2 bases and J gave up 0 bases, with 13 bases separating them. This CDR3 has 16 amino acids. From germline, CDR1 is SGHVS and CDR2 FQNEAQ.

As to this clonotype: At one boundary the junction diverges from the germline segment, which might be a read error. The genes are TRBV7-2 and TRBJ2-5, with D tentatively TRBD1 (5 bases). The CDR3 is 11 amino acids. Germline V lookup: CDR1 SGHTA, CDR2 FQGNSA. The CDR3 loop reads CASSSGSTQYF. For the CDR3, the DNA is TGCGCCAGCAGCTCAGGGTCGACCCAGTACTTC.

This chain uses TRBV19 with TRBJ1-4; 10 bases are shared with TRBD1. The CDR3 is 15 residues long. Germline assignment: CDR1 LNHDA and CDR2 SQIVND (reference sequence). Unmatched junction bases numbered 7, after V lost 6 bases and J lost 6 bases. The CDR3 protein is CASSPQTGGDEKLFF. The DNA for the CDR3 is TGTGCCAGTAGCCCTCAGACAGGGGGCGATGAAAAACTGTTTTTT. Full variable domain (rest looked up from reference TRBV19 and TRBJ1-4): DGGITQSPKYLFRKEGQNVTLSCEQNLNHDAMYWYRQDPGQGLRLIYYSQIVNDFQKGDIAEGYSVSREKKESFPLTVTSAQKNPTAFYLCASSPQTGGDEKLFFGSGTQLSVL.

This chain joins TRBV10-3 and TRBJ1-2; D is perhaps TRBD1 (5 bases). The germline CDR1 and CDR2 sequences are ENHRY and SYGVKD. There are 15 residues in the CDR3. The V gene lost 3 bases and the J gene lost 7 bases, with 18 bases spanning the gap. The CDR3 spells CAISEGEGHFSGYTF. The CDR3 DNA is TGTGCCATCAGTGAAGGGGAAGGCCATTTTAGTGGCTACACCTTC.

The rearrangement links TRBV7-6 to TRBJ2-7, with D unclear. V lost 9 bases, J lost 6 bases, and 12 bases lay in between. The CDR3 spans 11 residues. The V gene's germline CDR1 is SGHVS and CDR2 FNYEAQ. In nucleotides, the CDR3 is TGTGCCAGTTTCATGGTCAGCGAGCAGTACTTC. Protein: CASFMVSEQYF.

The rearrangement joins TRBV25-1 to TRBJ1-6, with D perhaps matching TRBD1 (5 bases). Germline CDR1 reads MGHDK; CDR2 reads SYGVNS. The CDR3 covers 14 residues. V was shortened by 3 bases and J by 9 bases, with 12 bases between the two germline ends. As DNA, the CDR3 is TGTGCCAGCAGTGATAGCGGGGGTGGTTCACCCCTCCACTTT. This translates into CASSDSGGGSPLHF.

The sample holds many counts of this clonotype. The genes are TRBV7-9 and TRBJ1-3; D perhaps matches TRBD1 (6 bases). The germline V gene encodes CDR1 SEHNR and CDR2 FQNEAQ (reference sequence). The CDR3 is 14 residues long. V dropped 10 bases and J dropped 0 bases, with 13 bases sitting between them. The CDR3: CATMQQGSGNTIYF. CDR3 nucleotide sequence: TGTGCCACCATGCAACAGGGCTCTGGAAACACCATATATTTT.

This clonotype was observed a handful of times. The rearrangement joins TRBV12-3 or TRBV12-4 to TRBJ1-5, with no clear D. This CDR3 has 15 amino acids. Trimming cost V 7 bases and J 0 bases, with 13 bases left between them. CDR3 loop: CASNLGPYSNQPQHF. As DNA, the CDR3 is TGTGCCAGCAACTTAGGACCTTATAGCAATCAGCCCCAGCATTTT.

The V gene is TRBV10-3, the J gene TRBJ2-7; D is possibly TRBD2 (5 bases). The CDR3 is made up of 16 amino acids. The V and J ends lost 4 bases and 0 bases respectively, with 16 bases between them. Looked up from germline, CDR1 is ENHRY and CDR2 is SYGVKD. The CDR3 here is CAISGPRTFSSYEQYF. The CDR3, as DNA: TGTGCCATCAGTGGGCCTCGGACTTTCAGCTCCTACGAGCAGTACTTC.

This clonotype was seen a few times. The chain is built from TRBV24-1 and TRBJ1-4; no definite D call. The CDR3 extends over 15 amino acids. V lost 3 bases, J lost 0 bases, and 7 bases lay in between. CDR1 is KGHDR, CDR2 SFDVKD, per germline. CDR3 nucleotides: TGTGCCACCAGTGATGGTTCTTCAACTAATGAAAAACTGTTTTTT. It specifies CATSDGSSTNEKLFF.